The clone carrying this TCR beta chain was counted a single time. Its target is not known. PCR used 60 Vbeta primers and 13 Jbeta primers. Assay used: immunoSEQ multiplex PCR; TCRdb lists only in-frame clones, some missing. The sample consists of fewer than 90,000 clones, about 76% of them appearing once. The data were obtained in a study of cytomegalovirus exposure and HLA in healthy donors. Study observations and caveats: Sequencing likely caused a cluster of highly shared sequence variants. Across donors, most TCRs were seen rarely, yet some public ones were widespread. A missense DCLRE1C variant was associated with V- and J-gene trimming of TCR beta chains in a later analysis, and an independent cohort replicated the association.

Between the trimmed V and J ends, which lost 2 bases and 3 bases, there was a span of 7 bases. The CDR3 has 13 amino acids. Germline V gene lookup returns CDR1 MGHDK and CDR2 SYGVNS. The material sequenced was PBMCs. This sequence was found in a woman in her 40s in good health and CMV-seropositive. V and J are TRBV25-1 and TRBJ1-1; D is ambiguous. CDR3 bases: TGTGCCAGCAGTGAACGAGACTACACTGAAGCTTTCTTT. Residues: CASSERDYTEAFF.